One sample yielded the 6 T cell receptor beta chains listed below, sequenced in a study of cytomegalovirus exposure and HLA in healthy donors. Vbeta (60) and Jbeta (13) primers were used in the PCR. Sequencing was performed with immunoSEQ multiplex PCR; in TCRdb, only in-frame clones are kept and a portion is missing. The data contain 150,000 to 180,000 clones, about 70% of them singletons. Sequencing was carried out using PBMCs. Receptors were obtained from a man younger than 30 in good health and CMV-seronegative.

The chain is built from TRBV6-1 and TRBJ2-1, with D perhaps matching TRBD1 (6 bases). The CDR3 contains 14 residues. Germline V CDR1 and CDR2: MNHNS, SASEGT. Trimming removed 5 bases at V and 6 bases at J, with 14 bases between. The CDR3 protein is CASSPGTTPNEQFF. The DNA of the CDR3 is TGTGCCAGCAGTCCCGGGACAACTCCCAATGAGCAGTTCTTC.

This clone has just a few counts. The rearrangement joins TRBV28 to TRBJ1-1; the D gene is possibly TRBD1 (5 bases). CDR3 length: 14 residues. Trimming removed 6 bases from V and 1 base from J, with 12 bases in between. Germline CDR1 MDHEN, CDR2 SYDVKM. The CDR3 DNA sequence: TGTGCCAGCAGGCTACTCACAGGGAACACTGAAGCTTTCTTT. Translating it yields CASRLLTGNTEAFF. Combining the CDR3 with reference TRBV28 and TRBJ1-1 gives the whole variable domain DVKVTQSSRYLVKRTGEKVFLECVQDMDHENMFWYRQDPGLGLRLIYFSYDVKMKEKGDIPEGYSVSREKKERFSLILESASTNQTSMYLCASRLLTGNTEAFFGQGTRLTVV.

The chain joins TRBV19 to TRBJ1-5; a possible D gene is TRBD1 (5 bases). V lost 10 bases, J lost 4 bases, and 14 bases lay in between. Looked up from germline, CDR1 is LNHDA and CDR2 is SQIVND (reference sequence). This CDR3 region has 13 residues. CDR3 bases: TGTGCCACGGAAGGCAGGGCGAATCAGCCCCAGCATTTT. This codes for CATEGRANQPQHF.

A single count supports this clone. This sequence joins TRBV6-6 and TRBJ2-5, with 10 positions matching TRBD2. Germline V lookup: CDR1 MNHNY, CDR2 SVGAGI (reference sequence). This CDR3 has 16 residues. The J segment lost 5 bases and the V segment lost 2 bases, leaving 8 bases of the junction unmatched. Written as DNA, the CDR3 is TGTGCCAGCAGTTACGGTAGCGGGGGGCCGGGGGAGACCCAGTACTTC. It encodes CASSYGSGGPGETQYF.

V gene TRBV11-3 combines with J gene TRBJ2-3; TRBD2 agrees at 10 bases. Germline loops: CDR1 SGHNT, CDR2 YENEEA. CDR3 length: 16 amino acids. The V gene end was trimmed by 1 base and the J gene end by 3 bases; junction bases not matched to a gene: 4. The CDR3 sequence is CASSLGIAGGTDTQYF. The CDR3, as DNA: TGTGCCAGCAGCTTAGGCATAGCGGGGGGTACAGATACGCAGTATTTT.

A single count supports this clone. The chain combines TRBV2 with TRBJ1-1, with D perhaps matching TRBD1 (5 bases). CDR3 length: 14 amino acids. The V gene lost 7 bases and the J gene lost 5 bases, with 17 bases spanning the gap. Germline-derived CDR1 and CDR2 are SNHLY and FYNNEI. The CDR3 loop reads CASKVGGGWTEAFF. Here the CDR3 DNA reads TGTGCCAGCAAGGTCGGCGGGGGGTGGACTGAAGCTTTCTTT.